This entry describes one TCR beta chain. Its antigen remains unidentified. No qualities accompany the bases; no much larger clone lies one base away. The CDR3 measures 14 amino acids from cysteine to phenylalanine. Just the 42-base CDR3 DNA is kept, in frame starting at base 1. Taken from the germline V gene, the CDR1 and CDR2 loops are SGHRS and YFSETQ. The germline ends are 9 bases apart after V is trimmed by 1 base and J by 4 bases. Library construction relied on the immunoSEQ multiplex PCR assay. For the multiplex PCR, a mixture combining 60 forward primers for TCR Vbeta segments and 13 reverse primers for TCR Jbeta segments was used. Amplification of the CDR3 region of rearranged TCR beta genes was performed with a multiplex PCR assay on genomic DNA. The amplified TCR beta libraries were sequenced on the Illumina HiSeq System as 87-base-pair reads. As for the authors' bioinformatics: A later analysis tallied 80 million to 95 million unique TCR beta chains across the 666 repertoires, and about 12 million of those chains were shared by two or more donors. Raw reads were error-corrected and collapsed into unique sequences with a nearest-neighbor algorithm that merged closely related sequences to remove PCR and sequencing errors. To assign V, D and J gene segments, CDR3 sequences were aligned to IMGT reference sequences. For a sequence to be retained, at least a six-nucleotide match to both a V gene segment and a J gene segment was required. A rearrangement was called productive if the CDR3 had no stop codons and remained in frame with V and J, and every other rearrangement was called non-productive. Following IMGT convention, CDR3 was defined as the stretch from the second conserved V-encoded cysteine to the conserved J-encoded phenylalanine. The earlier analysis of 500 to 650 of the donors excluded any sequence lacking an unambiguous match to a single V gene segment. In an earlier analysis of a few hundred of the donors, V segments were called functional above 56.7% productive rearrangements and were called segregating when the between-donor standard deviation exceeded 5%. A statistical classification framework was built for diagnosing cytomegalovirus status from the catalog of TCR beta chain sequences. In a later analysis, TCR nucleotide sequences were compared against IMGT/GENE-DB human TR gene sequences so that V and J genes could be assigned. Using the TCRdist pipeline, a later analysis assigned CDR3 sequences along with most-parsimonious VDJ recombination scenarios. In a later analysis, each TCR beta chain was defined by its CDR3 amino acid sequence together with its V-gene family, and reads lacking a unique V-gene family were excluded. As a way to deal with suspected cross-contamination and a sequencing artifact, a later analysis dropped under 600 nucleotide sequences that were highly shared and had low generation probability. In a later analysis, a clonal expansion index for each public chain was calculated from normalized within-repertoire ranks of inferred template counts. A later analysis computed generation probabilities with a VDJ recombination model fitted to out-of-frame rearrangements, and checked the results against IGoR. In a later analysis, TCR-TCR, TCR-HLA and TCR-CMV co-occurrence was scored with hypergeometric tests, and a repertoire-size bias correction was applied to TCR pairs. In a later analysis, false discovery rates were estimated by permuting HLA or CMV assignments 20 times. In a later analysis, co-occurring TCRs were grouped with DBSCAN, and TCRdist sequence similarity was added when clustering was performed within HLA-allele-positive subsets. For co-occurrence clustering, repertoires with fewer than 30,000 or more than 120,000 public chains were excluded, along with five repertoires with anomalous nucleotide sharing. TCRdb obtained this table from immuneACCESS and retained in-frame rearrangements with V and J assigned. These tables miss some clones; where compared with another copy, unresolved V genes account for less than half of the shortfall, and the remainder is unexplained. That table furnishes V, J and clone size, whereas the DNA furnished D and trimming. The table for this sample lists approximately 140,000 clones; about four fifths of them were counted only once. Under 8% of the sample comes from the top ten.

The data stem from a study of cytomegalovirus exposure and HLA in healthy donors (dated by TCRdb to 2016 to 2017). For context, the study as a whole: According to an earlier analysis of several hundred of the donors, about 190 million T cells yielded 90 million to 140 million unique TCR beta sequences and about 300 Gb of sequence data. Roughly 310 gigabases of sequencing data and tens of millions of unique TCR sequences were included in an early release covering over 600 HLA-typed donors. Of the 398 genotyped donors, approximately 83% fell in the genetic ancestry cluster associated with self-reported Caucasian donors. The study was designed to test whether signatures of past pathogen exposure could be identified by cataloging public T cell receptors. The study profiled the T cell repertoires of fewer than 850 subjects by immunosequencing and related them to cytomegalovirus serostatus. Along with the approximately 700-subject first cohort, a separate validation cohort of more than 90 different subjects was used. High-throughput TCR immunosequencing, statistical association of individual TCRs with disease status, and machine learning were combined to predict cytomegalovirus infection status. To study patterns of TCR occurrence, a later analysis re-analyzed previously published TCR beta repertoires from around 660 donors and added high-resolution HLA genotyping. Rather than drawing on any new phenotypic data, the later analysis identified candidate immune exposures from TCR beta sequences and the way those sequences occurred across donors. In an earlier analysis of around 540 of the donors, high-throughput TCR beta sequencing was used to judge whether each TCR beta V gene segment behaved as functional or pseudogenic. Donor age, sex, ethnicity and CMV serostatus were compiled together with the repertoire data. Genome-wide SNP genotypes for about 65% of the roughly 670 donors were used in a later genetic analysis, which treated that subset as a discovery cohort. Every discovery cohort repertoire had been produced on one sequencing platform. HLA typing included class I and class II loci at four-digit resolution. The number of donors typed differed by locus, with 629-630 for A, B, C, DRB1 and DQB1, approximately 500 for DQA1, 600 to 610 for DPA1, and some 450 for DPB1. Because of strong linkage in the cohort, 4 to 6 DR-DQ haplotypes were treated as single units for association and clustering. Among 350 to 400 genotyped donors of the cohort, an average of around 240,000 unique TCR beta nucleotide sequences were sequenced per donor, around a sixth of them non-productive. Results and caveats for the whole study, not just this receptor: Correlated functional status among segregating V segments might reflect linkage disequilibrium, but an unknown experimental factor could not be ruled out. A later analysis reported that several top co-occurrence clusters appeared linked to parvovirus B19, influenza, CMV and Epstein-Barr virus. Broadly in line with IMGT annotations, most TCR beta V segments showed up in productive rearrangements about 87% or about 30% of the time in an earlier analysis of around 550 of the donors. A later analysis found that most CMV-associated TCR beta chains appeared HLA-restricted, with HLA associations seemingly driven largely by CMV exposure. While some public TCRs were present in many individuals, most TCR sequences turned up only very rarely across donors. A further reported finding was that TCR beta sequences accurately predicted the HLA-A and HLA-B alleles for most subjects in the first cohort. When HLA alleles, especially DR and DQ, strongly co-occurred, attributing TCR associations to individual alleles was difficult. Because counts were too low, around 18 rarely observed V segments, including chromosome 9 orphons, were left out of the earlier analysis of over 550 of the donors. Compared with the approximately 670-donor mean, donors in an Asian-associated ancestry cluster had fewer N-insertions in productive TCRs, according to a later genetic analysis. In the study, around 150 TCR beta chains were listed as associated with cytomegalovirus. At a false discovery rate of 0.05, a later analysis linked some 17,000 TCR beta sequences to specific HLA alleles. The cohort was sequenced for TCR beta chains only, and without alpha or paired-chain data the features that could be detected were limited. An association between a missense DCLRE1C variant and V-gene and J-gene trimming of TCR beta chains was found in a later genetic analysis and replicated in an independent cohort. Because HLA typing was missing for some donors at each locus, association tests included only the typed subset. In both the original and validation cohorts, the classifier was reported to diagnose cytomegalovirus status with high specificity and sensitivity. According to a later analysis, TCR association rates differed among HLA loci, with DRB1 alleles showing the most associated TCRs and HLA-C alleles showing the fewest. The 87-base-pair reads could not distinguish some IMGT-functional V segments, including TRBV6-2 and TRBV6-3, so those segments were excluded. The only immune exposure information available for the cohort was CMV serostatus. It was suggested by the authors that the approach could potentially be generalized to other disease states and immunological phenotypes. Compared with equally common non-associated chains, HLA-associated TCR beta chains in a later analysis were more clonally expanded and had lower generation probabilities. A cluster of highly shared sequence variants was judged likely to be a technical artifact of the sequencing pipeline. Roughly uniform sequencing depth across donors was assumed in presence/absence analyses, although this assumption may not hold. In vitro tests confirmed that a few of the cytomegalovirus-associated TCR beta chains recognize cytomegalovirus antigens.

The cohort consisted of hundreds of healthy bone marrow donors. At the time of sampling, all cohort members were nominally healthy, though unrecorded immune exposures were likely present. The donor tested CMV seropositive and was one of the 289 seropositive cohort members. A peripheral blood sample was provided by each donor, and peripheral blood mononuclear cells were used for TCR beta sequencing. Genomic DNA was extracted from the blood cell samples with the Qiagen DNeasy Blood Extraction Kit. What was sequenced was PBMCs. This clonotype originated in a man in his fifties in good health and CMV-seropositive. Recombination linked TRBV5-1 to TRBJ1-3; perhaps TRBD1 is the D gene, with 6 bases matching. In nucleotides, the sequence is TGCGCCAGCAGCTTGCAGGGGCACGGAAACACCATATATTTT. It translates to CASSLQGHGNTIYF.